These 8 T cell receptor beta chains were sequenced from one sample in a study of blood T cell repertoires in COVID-19. Assay: immunoSEQ multiplex PCR; the TCRdb copy retains only in-frame clones and omits some. The sample consists of around 480,000 clones, approximately 88% of them appearing once. Sequenced sample: peripheral blood. Source of these receptors: a woman aged 50 to 65 with COVID-19, enrolled during active disease.

The V call is TRBV18, the J call TRBJ1-2, with D possibly matching TRBD1 (6 bases). Germline V gene data show CDR1 as KGHSH and CDR2 as LQKENI. V lost 3 bases to trimming and J lost 5 bases, with 10 bases between them. The length of the CDR3 is 13 residues. This CDR3 is CASSPDRQYGYTF. The CDR3 region has the DNA TGTGCCAGCTCACCGGACAGACAGTATGGCTACACCTTC.

The chain has TRBV19 and TRBJ1-1; tentative D call: TRBD1 (5 bases). V lost 6 bases to trimming and J lost 11 bases, with 19 bases between them. The CDR3 loop spans 13 amino acids. Looked up from germline, CDR1 is LNHDA and CDR2 is SQIVND (reference sequence). DNA for the CDR3: TGTGCCAGTAGGCCAGCGGGGCAAGGGAGGGCTTTCTTT. Encoded protein: CASRPAGQGRAFF.

This clone was observed a few times. The junction shows a germline mismatch at one end, possibly a read error. The V gene is TRBV4-1, the J gene TRBJ2-2; TRBD2 agrees at 8 bases. The CDR3 extends over 20 amino acids. In germline, CDR1 is MGHRA, CDR2 YSYEKL. CDR3: CASSQDPSGGPRANSGELFF. DNA of the CDR3: TGCGCCAGCAGCCAAGATCCCAGCGGGGGCCCACGAGCTAACAGCGGGGAGCTGTTTTTT.

This chain connects TRBV6-5 to TRBJ2-7; weak D call: TRBD2 (6 bases). The CDR3 is 15 residues long. CDR1 is MNHEY and CDR2 is SVGAGI in the germline V gene. Trimming cost V 8 bases and J 3 bases, with 20 bases left between them. In nucleotides, the CDR3 is TGTGCCAGCCAAGCCGGGGGTCTTACAGACTACGAGCAGTACTTC. The encoded protein is CASQAGGLTDYEQYF.

The gene calls are TRBV23-1 and TRBJ2-2; weak D call: TRBD2 (6 bases). TRBV23-1 is an ORF for which the function is uncertain. V was pared by 4 bases and J by 5 bases, with 17 bases between. The length of the CDR3 is 16 residues. CDR3 residues: CASSLGGNRGTGELFF. For the CDR3, the DNA is TGCGCCAGCAGTCTCGGGGGTAATAGAGGGACCGGGGAGCTGTTTTTT.

The V call is TRBV9, the J call TRBJ1-2; 10 bases align to TRBD1. J was trimmed by 9 bases and V by 1 base; bases with no gene match: 3. There are 13 residues in the CDR3. Germline V gene lookup returns CDR1 SGDLS and CDR2 YYNGEE. This CDR3 reads CASSVRTGGSYTF. In DNA, the CDR3 is TGTGCCAGCAGCGTACGGACAGGGGGTAGCTACACCTTC.

The CDR3 DNA sequence: TGTGCCAGCAGTTCGCAGGGCCCCTACAATGAGCAGTTCTTC. This translates into CASSSQGPYNEQFF. This chain links TRBV27 with TRBJ2-1; D is perhaps TRBD1 (5 bases). Germline V gene lookup returns CDR1 MNHEY and CDR2 SMNVEV (reference sequence). The CDR3 has 14 amino acids. Trimming cost V 4 bases and J 2 bases, with 9 bases left between them.

The chain uses TRBV14 and TRBJ2-7; D unresolved. The CDR3 is made up of 12 amino acids. V was trimmed by 4 bases and J by 2 bases, leaving 6 bases between them. CDR1 and CDR2 from the germline V gene are SGHDN and FVKESK. This CDR3 reads CASSPVTYEQYF. The DNA for the CDR3 is TGTGCCAGCAGCCCCGTTACCTACGAGCAGTACTTC.